The clone carrying this T cell receptor beta chain was found many times. The antigen is not known. These data come from a study of T cells after yellow fever vaccination. General observations from the study: Peaking faster, on day 5 versus 15, the secondary response was nonetheless weaker.

A single record per CDR3 protein comes from TCRdb applying MiXCR to the 5' RACE reads. The table records about 340,000 distinct CDR3 sequences, about 4% of them present only once. Germline V lookup: CDR1 DFQATT, CDR2 SNEGSKA (reference sequence). The V segment lost 6 bases and the J segment 11 bases; nucleotides outside the gene matches: 12. The CDR3 consists of 13 residues. The genes are TRBV20-1 and TRBJ2-2, with TRBD1 matching over 7 bases. This TCR derives from a man aged 18 to 35 who received the YFV17D yellow fever vaccine. This specimen was PBMCs, taken 5 days after the yellow fever booster vaccination. CDR3 sequence (DNA): TGCAGTGCGCCGGGACAGCGACCTGGCGAGCTGTTTTTT. This translates into CSAPGQRPGELFF.